This is a list of T cell receptor beta chains from one sample in a study of CD4 T cells in relation to SARS-CoV-2 and coronaviruses. TCRdb keeps only in-frame clones here, not all; method: immunoSEQ multiplex PCR. The sample contains tens of thousands of clones, around 80% of which appear only once. No antigens are known for them. Sequenced: memory CD4+ T cells from PBMCs, cultured in vitro. The receptors were gathered from an adult with COVID-19. The conserved cysteine and the conserved F or W are not part of the CDR3 here.

v_gene,j_gene,CDR3aa
TRBV7-8,TRBJ1-6,ASSWDRGSPYSPLH
TRBV1,TRBJ2-5,TSSQVTSGRSPETQY
TRBV4-2,TRBJ2-7,ASSQVGVSGKVEQY
TRBV28,TRBJ1-4,ASSYLDSNEKLF
TRBV4-1,TRBJ2-4,ASTPSRIRIQY
TRBV29-1,TRBJ1-2,SVWGDGYT
TRBV2,TRBJ2-1,ASSEATTRGEQF
TRBV7-2,TRBJ2-3,ASSFVADTQY
TRBV30,TRBJ2-3,AWSPGTSADTQY
TRBV28,TRBJ2-7,ASTDRRAARSSYEQY
TRBV7-2,TRBJ2-2,ASSLNLAGGPIGELF
TRBV29-1,TRBJ1-3,SAVLGVHTIY
TRBV27,TRBJ1-4,ASKTTNEKLF
TRBV18,TRBJ2-3,ASSPGLSGAGDTQY
TRBV3-1/TRBV3-2,TRBJ2-1,ASSLRGTSNEQF
TRBV28,TRBJ1-2,ASSFRGSYGYT
TRBV28,TRBJ2-3,ASSRTSGSGSTQY
TRBV5-4,TRBJ2-7,ASSLTSSYEQY
TRBV21-1,TRBJ2-7,ASNPVVQELNEQY
TRBV5-1,TRBJ2-3,ASSGGGLTDTQY
TRBV9,TRBJ1-2,ASSPGRGDYGYT
TRBV5-8,TRBJ2-2,ASSMYTGELF
TRBV28,TRBJ2-5,ASDRLAGGGETQY
TRBV10-3,TRBJ2-3,AISGTGGSDTQY
TRBV28,TRBJ2-7,ASSATYEQY
TRBV7-9,TRBJ2-7,ASSSQGGIGNEQY
TRBV28,TRBJ1-2,ATGQGGYGYT
TRBV7-2,TRBJ1-2,ASSRQGVDGYT
TRBV30,TRBJ2-7,AWERGLAGGPGEQY
TRBV27,TRBJ2-2,ASSLGAANTGELF